The present TCR beta chain was sequenced within a study of OX40 agonist ivuxolimab in advanced cancers. The germline V gene has CDR1 MDHEN and CDR2 SYDVKM. This CDR3 region has 13 residues. V dropped 5 bases and J dropped 7; count of bases not matched to a gene: 7. Here immunoSEQ multiplex PCR was the method, and the copy in TCRdb shows in-frame clones only, minus some. The sample consists of more than 50,000 clones, about 88% of them appearing once. About this clone: Antigen specificity is unknown.

Notes on the study in general: More expanded clones were seen, on average, in CD8+ T cells than in CD4+. CD4+ and CD8+ blood T cells expanded clonally by week 6 at 0.1 to 3.0 mg/kg.

The source of this sequence is an adult with an advanced solid tumor such as melanoma, head and neck, liver or kidney cancer. The sample in question was CD4+ or CD8+ T cells sorted from blood, obtained in a trial of the OX40 agonist ivuxolimab. The J gene is TRBJ1-2, the V gene TRBV28; TRBD1 matches 7 bases. The CDR3 bases are TGTGCCAGCAGTGAAAGGGGGCGGTTTGGCTACACCTTC. This gives the protein CASSERGRFGYTF.